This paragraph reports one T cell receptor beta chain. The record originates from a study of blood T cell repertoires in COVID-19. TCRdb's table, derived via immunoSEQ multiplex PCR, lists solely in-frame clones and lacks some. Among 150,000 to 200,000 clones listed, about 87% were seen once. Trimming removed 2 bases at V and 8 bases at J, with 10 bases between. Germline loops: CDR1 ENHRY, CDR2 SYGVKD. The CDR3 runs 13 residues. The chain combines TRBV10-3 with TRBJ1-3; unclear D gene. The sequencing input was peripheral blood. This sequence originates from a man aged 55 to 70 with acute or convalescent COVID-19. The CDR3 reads CAISENGGDTIYF. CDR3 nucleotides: TGTGCCATCAGTGAGAATGGAGGAGACACCATATATTTT.